The sample holds one count of the clone carrying this T cell receptor beta chain. V shed 2 bases and J 7 bases; nucleotides not matched to a gene: 7. Germline CDR1 SGHRS, CDR2 YFSETQ. CDR3 length equals 15 residues. Produced via immunoSEQ multiplex PCR; TCRdb's table is partial and in-frame only. The sample gives some 140,000 clones, 80% to 90% of which show up once; over 8% is in the top ten. The source of the sample is a study of T cell responses to AZD1222 COVID-19 vaccine. The source material was peripheral blood, sampled 28 days after the second AZD1222 dose. The clonotype comes from an adult who received the AZD1222 COVID-19 vaccine. This chain uses TRBV5-1 with TRBJ2-1; 9 positions match TRBD2. As DNA, the CDR3 is TGCGCCAGCAGCTTTGTCCTAGCGGGGAAAAATGAGCAGTTCTTC. Protein sequence: CASSFVLAGKNEQFF. The full variable domain, rest sourced from reference TRBV5-1 and TRBJ2-1, is KAGVTQTPRYLIKTRGQQVTLSCSPISGHRSVSWYQQTPGQGLQFLFEYFSETQRNKGNFPGRFSGRQFSNSRSEMNVSTLELGDSALYLCASSFVLAGKNEQFFGPGTRLTVL.